Listed below are T cell receptor beta chains from one sample, sequenced in a study of T cells after yellow fever vaccination. TCRdb used MiXCR to reprocess the 5' RACE reads, holding one entry per CDR3 protein. The table shows approximately 330,000 distinct CDR3 sequences, with approximately 12% occurring only once. Sequencing used CD4+ T cells sorted from PBMCs, obtained 15 days after the yellow fever booster vaccination. Every receptor here comes from a man aged 18 to 30 who received the YFV17D yellow fever vaccine. The CDR3 runs from the conserved cysteine through the conserved F or W. D genes are given only for firm matches. Only part of the rows carry a size: once, few, many, or a class if the clone is expanded.

D gene: TRBD1
CDR3 length: 13
V gene: TRBV7-9
J gene: TRBJ1-5
clone size: .
CDR3 DNA: TGTGCCAGCAGCAAGGACAGGATGCAGCCCCAGCATTTT
CDR3 protein: CASSKDRMQPQHF

D gene: .
CDR3 length: 12
V gene: TRBV6-2/TRBV6-3
J gene: TRBJ2-1
clone size: many
CDR3 DNA: TGTGCCAGCTCACGCCTCTACAATGAGCAGTTCTTC
CDR3 protein: CASSRLYNEQFF

D gene: .
CDR3 length: 15
V gene: TRBV7-6
J gene: TRBJ2-7
clone size: .
CDR3 DNA: TGTGCCAGCAGCTTGGCCCCACAGGATTCCTACGAGCAGTACTTC
CDR3 protein: CASSLAPQDSYEQYF

D gene: .
CDR3 length: 12
V gene: TRBV6-6
J gene: TRBJ1-4
clone size: .
CDR3 DNA: TGTGCCAGCAGTTCGTCCCGGGAAAAACTGTTTTTT
CDR3 protein: CASSSSREKLFF

D gene: .
CDR3 length: 14
V gene: TRBV27
J gene: TRBJ1-2
clone size: few
CDR3 DNA: TGTGCCAGCAGTTCCCTGGGGGGGGCCCATGGCTACACCTTC
CDR3 protein: CASSSLGGAHGYTF

D gene: .
CDR3 length: 14
V gene: TRBV7-9
J gene: TRBJ2-3
clone size: many
CDR3 DNA: TGTGCCAGCAGCTTTGGAGGGGGCACAGATACGCAGTATTTT
CDR3 protein: CASSFGGGTDTQYF

D gene: .
CDR3 length: 15
V gene: TRBV5-4
J gene: TRBJ2-5
clone size: few
CDR3 DNA: TGTGCCAGCAGCAACCCGACGGGGCGGCAAGAGACCCAGTACTTC
CDR3 protein: CASSNPTGRQETQYF

D gene: .
CDR3 length: 17
V gene: TRBV6-2/TRBV6-3
J gene: TRBJ1-1
clone size: .
CDR3 DNA: TGTGCCAGCAGTTACTCGGGGACCGTCGGGATGAACACTGAAGCTTTCTTT
CDR3 protein: CASSYSGTVGMNTEAFF

D gene: TRBD1
CDR3 length: 16
V gene: TRBV24-1
J gene: TRBJ2-1
clone size: .
CDR3 DNA: TGTGCCACCAGTGAATCCCCGGGACAGGGGGATAATGAGCAGTTCTTC
CDR3 protein: CATSESPGQGDNEQFF

D gene: .
CDR3 length: 15
V gene: TRBV11-2
J gene: TRBJ2-6
clone size: .
CDR3 DNA: TGTGCCAGCAGCTTCCCGGGGCAGGGGGCCAACGTCCTGACTTTC
CDR3 protein: CASSFPGQGANVLTF